These 16 T cell receptor beta chains share one sample of origin, sequenced in a study of cytomegalovirus exposure and HLA in healthy donors. 60 Vbeta and 13 Jbeta primers were used in PCR. Here immunoSEQ multiplex PCR was the method, and the copy in TCRdb shows in-frame clones only, minus some. The data hold 160,000 or so clones, with 70% to 85% observed a single time. The sequenced sample consisted of PBMCs. The receptors stem from a man between 35 and 55 years old in good health and CMV-seronegative.

The count of this clone is one. The chain joins TRBV6-1 to TRBJ1-2; no definite D call. The CDR3 sequence is 13 residues long. V lost 7 bases and J 2 bases, leaving 11 bases between the germline ends. CDR1 is MNHNS and CDR2 is SASEGT in the germline V gene. The CDR3 loop is CASTYGGNYGYTF. CDR3 nucleotides: TGTGCCAGCACCTACGGAGGAAACTATGGCTACACCTTC.

As to this clone: One junction end does not reproduce the germline sequence, and a read error may be involved. This chain uses TRBV5-4 with TRBJ1-3; D might be TRBD1 (6 bases). The length of the CDR3 is 14 residues. Per germline, CDR1 SGHNT and CDR2 YYREEE (reference sequence). CDR3 in DNA: TGTGCCAGCAGCTTGTCAGGGGCTGGGAACACCATATATTTT. Protein: CASSLSGAGNTIYF.

This clone was seen only a few times. This chain joins TRBV4-1 and TRBJ2-1; no clear D gene. Trimming took 1 base from V and 10 from J, leaving 17 bases between them. The germline gives CDR1 MGHRA, CDR2 YSYEKL. The length of the CDR3 is 15 residues. The CDR3 DNA sequence: TGCGCCAGCAGCCAAGCGATAGTCGGTGTGAGGGAGCAGTTCTTC. This encodes CASSQAIVGVREQFF.

This clone was detected only once. The chain carries TRBV10-3 and TRBJ2-7, with 7 bases matching TRBD1. The CDR3 runs to 11 residues. Germline CDR1 ENHRY, CDR2 SYGVKD. V trimming: 7 bases; J trimming: 5 bases; junction bases outside the gene matches: 2. In DNA form, the CDR3 reads TGTGCCATCATGGACAGGAACGAGCAGTACTTC. It codes for CAIMDRNEQYF.

J is TRBJ2-1 and V is TRBV11-2; 10 bases align to TRBD2. Looked up from germline, CDR1 is SGHAT and CDR2 is FQNNGV. The CDR3 is made up of 16 amino acids. V lost 4 bases and J lost 2; bases outside the gene matches: 5. The CDR3 sequence is CASSYRAGGTYNEQFF. CDR3 DNA: TGTGCCAGCAGCTACCGAGCGGGGGGGACCTACAATGAGCAGTTCTTC.

CDR3 in amino acids: CASRKGQGDTGELFF. The CDR3 DNA follows: TGTGCCAGCAGGAAGGGACAAGGGGACACCGGGGAGCTGTTTTTT. V gene TRBV6-4 combines with J gene TRBJ2-2; D perhaps matches TRBD1 (6 bases). Germline values: CDR1 MRHNA, CDR2 SNTAGT. V was pared by 6 bases and J by 3 bases, with 14 bases between. This CDR3 is built from 15 residues.

This clone was seen only once. This rearrangement joins TRBV29-1 to TRBJ1-5; perhaps TRBD1 as D (6 bases). V lost 3 bases and J 2 bases, leaving 14 bases between the germline ends. The CDR3 is made up of 15 amino acids. Germline loops: CDR1 SQVTM, CDR2 ANQGSEA. The DNA for the CDR3 is TGCAGCGTTGAGGAGGGGGGGGGCGGCAATCAGCCCCAGCATTTT. Its protein product is CSVEEGGGGNQPQHF.

The chain uses TRBV4-3 and TRBJ2-3; D is possibly TRBD2 (5 bases). From germline, CDR1 is LGHNA and CDR2 YSLEER. The CDR3 runs to 15 residues. V dropped 4 bases and J dropped 4 bases, with 15 bases sitting between them. The chain's CDR3 is CASSPEGARADTQYF. For the CDR3, the DNA is TGCGCCAGCAGCCCCGAGGGCGCTAGGGCAGATACGCAGTATTTT.

The V call is TRBV27, the J call TRBJ1-4, with 7 nucleotides matching TRBD1. The CDR3 length is 14 residues. CDR1 and CDR2 (germline): MNHEY, SMNVEV (reference sequence). The V and J ends lost 2 bases and 8 bases, in that order; junction bases with no gene match: 5. The CDR3 loop reads CASSLTGAGEKLFF. The CDR3 DNA is TGTGCCAGCAGTTTAACAGGGGCAGGCGAAAAACTGTTTTTT.

About this clone itself: The junction departs from germline at one end; a sequencing error may be responsible. This sequence joins TRBV7-9 and TRBJ2-2, with 9 bases aligning to TRBD1. This CDR3 spans 15 amino acids. Germline assignment: CDR1 SEHNR and CDR2 FQNEAQ (reference sequence). CDR3 loop: CSSRETGTGTGELFF. CDR3 nucleotides: TGTTCCAGCAGGGAAACCGGGACAGGGACCGGGGAGCTGTTTTTT.

The chain links TRBV6-5 to TRBJ2-2, with D possibly TRBD2 on 7 matching bases. The germline CDR1 and CDR2 sequences are MNHEY and SVGAGI. The CDR3 sequence is 15 residues long. Trimming pared 6 bases from V and 6 bases from J, leaving 17 bases between. CDR3 DNA: TGTGCCAGCAGCCTACTGGGGGGGCGCGCCGGGGAGCTGTTTTTT. This translates into CASSLLGGRAGELFF.

This clone was seen only a few times. The chain has TRBV2 and TRBJ2-2; 7 positions agree with TRBD1. CDR3 length equals 14 residues. The germline V gene has CDR1 SNHLY and CDR2 FYNNEI. V shed 8 bases and J 2 bases; nucleotides not matched to a gene: 5. CDR3 sequence reads: CASLRDSNTGELFF. The CDR3 DNA reads TGTGCCAGCCTACGGGACAGCAACACCGGGGAGCTGTTTTTT.

The rearrangement joins TRBV5-6 to TRBJ1-6; D unresolved. Germline CDR1 and CDR2: SGHDT and YYEEEE. This CDR3 spans 14 amino acids. The V end lost 1 base, the J end lost 4 bases, and 6 bases lay between the germline ends. As DNA, the CDR3 is TGTGCCAGCAGCTTGAGAGGATATAATTCACCCCTCCACTTT. As protein: CASSLRGYNSPLHF. Drawing the rest from reference TRBV5-6 and TRBJ1-6, the complete variable domain is DAGVTQSPTHLIKTRGQQVTLRCSPKSGHDTVSWYQQALGQGPQFIFQYYEEEERQRGNFPDRFSGHQFPNYSSELNVNALLLGDSALYLCASSLRGYNSPLHFGNGTRLTVT.

The rearrangement links TRBV10-2 to TRBJ1-1, with 8 bases identical to TRBD1. The CDR3 consists of 15 residues. V dropped 6 bases and J dropped 7; count of bases not matched to a gene: 13. The germline V gene has CDR1 WSHSY and CDR2 SAAADI. CDR3 in amino acids: CASRDQGAGVGEAFF. The CDR3 DNA reads TGCGCCAGCAGAGATCAGGGGGCGGGGGTGGGTGAAGCTTTCTTT.

As DNA, the CDR3 is TGTGCCAGTCGCGGCCTCACGGACAGTAGTAGGTATTTT. Its protein product is CASRGLTDSSRYF. The J gene is TRBJ2-3, the V gene TRBV27; D possibly corresponds to TRBD1 (6 bases). V was pared by 9 bases and J by 14 bases, with 24 bases between. This CDR3 has 13 amino acids. Germline V lookup: CDR1 MNHEY, CDR2 SMNVEV (reference sequence).

This rearrangement joins TRBV2 to TRBJ2-7; perhaps TRBD2 as D (5 bases). Trimming shortened V by 0 bases and J by 10 bases, and 10 bases separated the two germline ends. Germline lookup yields CDR1 SNHLY and CDR2 FYNNEI. CDR3 length: 12 residues. CDR3 residues: CASSEASREQYF. CDR3 sequence (DNA): TGTGCCAGCAGTGAAGCAAGCCGGGAACAGTACTTC.